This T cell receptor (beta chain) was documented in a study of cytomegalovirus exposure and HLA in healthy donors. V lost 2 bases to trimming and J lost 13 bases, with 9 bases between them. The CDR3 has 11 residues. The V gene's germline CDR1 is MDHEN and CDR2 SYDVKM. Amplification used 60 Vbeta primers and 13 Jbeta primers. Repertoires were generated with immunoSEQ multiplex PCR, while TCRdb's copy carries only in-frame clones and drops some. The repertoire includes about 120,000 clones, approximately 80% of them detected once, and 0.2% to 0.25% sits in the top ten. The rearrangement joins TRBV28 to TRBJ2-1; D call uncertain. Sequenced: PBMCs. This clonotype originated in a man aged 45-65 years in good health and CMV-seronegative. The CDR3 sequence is CASSLSLPQFF. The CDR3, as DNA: TGTGCCAGCAGTTTAAGCCTTCCCCAGTTCTTC.